This TCR beta chain was captured by sequencing in a study of CD8+ T cells in alopecia areata. About the research overall: People stayed on tofacitinib for 6 to 18 months, then stopped the drug for 6 months.

About this clone itself: Its cognate antigen is unknown.

TCR sequencing used cDNA made by reverse transcription of extracted RNA. Some clones are missing from TCRdb's copy, which holds only in-frame ones; the method was immunoSEQ multiplex PCR. This table holds around 99,000 clones, roughly 84% found once. Treatment noted: oral pan-JAK inhibitor, 5-10 mg twice daily. Overall study findings and caveats: Elevated clonality characterized lesional scalp relative to normal scalp, particularly in alopecia totalis/universalis. Scalp clonality and expanded CD8+ clones among the top 100 fell significantly with tofacitinib.

The TCR comes from a human donor with alopecia areata. The sample here was CD8+ T cells sorted from blood, taken at week 24, from a patient treated with tofacitinib.

The CDR3 nucleotides read TGTGCCACCAGCACTAACAGGGGGGATGGCAATCAGCCCCAGCATTTT. Encoded protein: CATSTNRGDGNQPQHF. V is TRBV15 and J is TRBJ1-5, with 8 bases aligning to TRBD1. This CDR3 has 16 amino acids. From germline, CDR1 is LNHNV and CDR2 YYDKDF (reference sequence). Trimming cost V 4 bases and J 2 bases; bases outside gene matches: 7.